This T cell receptor beta chain was profiled in a study of post-analysis software for immune sequencing data (dated by TCRdb to 2015 to 2017). The study in broad terms: Recorded disease courses included relapsing-remitting, secondary progressive and progressive-relapsing multiple sclerosis, with some patients lacking subtype annotation. Patient repertoires were compared against about twelve previously published healthy control repertoires from donors aged about 6 to 27 years. A subset of samples was prepared in parallel using single-end sample barcoding, then pooled and co-amplified after Illumina adapter ligation. Study-wide conclusions, independent of this receptor: Significantly higher frequencies in patients than in controls were found for roughly five TRBV segments, including TRBV5-6, TRBV5-1 and TRBV20-1. Direct clustering with F measure revealed strong co-clustering of samples prepared in the same batch, which led to a batch-effect correction. Normalized Chao1 diversity was significantly lower in multiple sclerosis patients than controls, suggesting substantial peripheral T-cell clonal expansion. The multiple sclerosis patient group was slightly younger than the control group.

The library was made by PCR. Sequenced on an Illumina HiSeq 2500. Unique molecular identifiers were incorporated into TCR beta cDNA libraries to reduce PCR and sequencing biases. Approximately 500,000 cDNA molecules were obtained for every 1 to 10 million input T cells, so each molecule roughly corresponded to one T cell. Patient libraries were prepared and sequenced with the same protocol used for the earlier healthy control dataset. Samples belonging to the same batch were prepared together, multiplexed and sequenced on a shared HiSeq lane. As for the authors' bioinformatics: Raw barcoded reads were processed with MIGEC, and single-read molecular identifier groups were discarded before consensus assembly and CDR3 extraction. Clonotype tables were post-analysed with VDJtools, normalizing diversity by down-sampling all datasets to the smallest sample size. Repertoire overlap clustering matched CDR3 amino acid but not nucleotide sequences to correct batch-related cross-sample contamination. Through fastp at Q25 and MiXCR, TCRdb rebuilt clones from the public reads, retaining in-frame beta chains. All rows with the same CDR3 protein become a single entry with the most common DNA and genes. The V and J calls reflect TCRdb's pipeline rather than the authors' work. The sample table shows some 690,000 distinct CDR3 sequences, and 59% are seen once. About 10% of the sample comes from the top ten.

To demonstrate the VDJtools post-analysis software, the study profiled TCR beta repertoires from the peripheral blood of around 13 young patients with multiple sclerosis. The multiple sclerosis patients were children and adolescents between roughly 6 and 17 years of age. As for this clonotype: What antigen it recognizes has not been identified. No qualities accompany the bases; no much larger clone lies one base away.

There are 12 amino acids in the CDR3, from cysteine to phenylalanine inclusive. Left in the record is the CDR3 DNA by itself, 36 bases read in frame from the first base. The germline V gene specifies SGHAT as CDR1 and FQNNGV as CDR2. V is cut by 8 bases and J by 6 bases, and the space between the germline ends is 11 bases. This receptor was obtained from a girl aged 2-10 years with multiple sclerosis. The sequenced sample was blood. The sequence is built from TRBV11-2 and TRBJ2-1, with the identity of the D gene unclear. The CDR3 reads CASSGNSNEQFF. The DNA sequence follows: TGTGCCAGCTCTGGGAACAGCAATGAGCAGTTCTTC.